The 3 T cell receptor beta chains given below trace back to one sample, sequenced in a study of monozygotic twins with cystic fibrosis. Sequencing used immunoSEQ multiplex PCR; TCRdb keeps in-frame clones, though not all of them. The repertoire consists of tens of thousands of clones, with 85% occurring once and the leading ten covering 0.85% to 0.95%. The sample taken for sequencing was blood. The source of these receptors is a girl aged 2-10 years with cystic fibrosis.

This chain uses TRBV28 with TRBJ2-7, with 8 bases fitting TRBD1. The V segment lost 3 bases and the J segment 2 bases; nucleotides outside the gene matches: 6. Germline V gene data show CDR1 as MDHEN and CDR2 as SYDVKM. This CDR3 region has 15 residues. CDR3: CASSLSRTGTYEQYF. As DNA, the CDR3 is TGTGCCAGCAGTTTGTCGAGGACAGGGACCTACGAGCAGTACTTC.

The chain is built from TRBV7-2 and TRBJ2-1; 10 bases map to TRBD2. V lost 3 bases and J lost 9; bases outside the gene matches: 8. From germline, CDR1 is SGHTA and CDR2 FQGNSA. The CDR3 contains 15 residues. The CDR3: CASSFLAGVSGEQFF. For the CDR3, the DNA is TGTGCCAGCAGCTTTCTAGCGGGAGTGTCTGGTGAGCAGTTCTTC. Using reference TRBV7-2 and TRBJ2-1 for the parts outside the CDR3, the full variable domain is GAGVSQSPSNKVTEKGKDVELRCDPISGHTALYWYRQSLGQGLEFLIYFQGNSAPDKSGLPSDRFSAERTGGSVSTLTIQRTQQEDSAVYLCASSFLAGVSGEQFFGPGTRLTVL.

This clone appeared a single time. The chain employs TRBV5-1 and TRBJ2-1; 13 nucleotides match TRBD2. V lost 4 bases and J lost 2; bases outside the gene matches: 9. Germline CDR1 and CDR2: SGHRS and YFSETQ. This CDR3 comprises 18 residues. The CDR3 DNA follows: TGCGCCAGCAGCCCGAGGACTAGCGGGAGAATAACCTACAATGAGCAGTTCTTC. Amino acid sequence: CASSPRTSGRITYNEQFF.